The rows below give T cell receptor beta chains drawn from one sample of a study of cytomegalovirus exposure and HLA in healthy donors. Here immunoSEQ multiplex PCR was the method, and the copy in TCRdb shows in-frame clones only, minus some. The data show around 100,000 clones, around 85% seen once. Sequencing was done on a sample of PBMCs. The receptors originated from a man aged 30 to 39 in good health and CMV-seronegative. Both conserved end residues are part of each CDR3. Each record gives: V gene, CDR3 protein.

>TRBV4-2
CASSQGGEGEANTEAFF
>TRBV4-2
CASSQPTSGAYNEQFF
>TRBV19
CASLRSGTVIYGYTF
>TRBV2
CASSEMSGVDNEQFF
>TRBV10-3
CAISLGTGTYEQYF
>TRBV30
CAWSSWRETQYF
>TRBV7-9
CASRTTGTSFYTDTQYF
>TRBV30
CAWTVGGGTEAFF
>TRBV30
CAWSVLSGRGLGYGYTF
>TRBV9
CASSVGWGLAGGMDTGELFF
>TRBV10-3
CATVGLEGRSQYF
>TRBV9
CASSPEQGGWGWSYEQYF
>TRBV6-1
CASGLAGPSYEQYF
>TRBV27
CASRSGVSTVYGYTF
>TRBV2
CASSEIRLAGDYEQYF
>TRBV2
CASSPPGLAADEQFF
>TRBV29-1
CSVHFPSSYEQYF
>TRBV6-5
CASSYSNRQGEAFF
>TRBV11-3
CASSLVAGVSYNEQFF
>TRBV5-1
CASSLERGEQFF
>TRBV6-1
CASRLSNSGNTIYF
>TRBV6-5
CASKVGLAEAYEQYF
>TRBV20-1
CSEASEHEQFF